The clone carrying this TCR beta chain turned up a few times. With 4 bases removed from V and 0 bases from J, the gap between germline ends came to 9 bases. Germline V gene data show CDR1 as SQVTM and CDR2 as ANQGSEA. CDR3 length: 13 residues. The data were taken from a study of identical twins. TCRdb passed the 5' RACE reads through MiXCR, listing each CDR3 protein once. Of around 690,000 distinct CDR3 sequences listed, less than 25% are singletons. These records were also assigned to another study, of T cells expressing NK-cell markers.

The chain recombines TRBV29-1 with TRBJ1-2; D uncertain. This sequence was found in a woman aged 18 to 35 in good health. Sequencing used PBMCs. This chain's CDR3 is CSVVRNANYGYTF. The DNA of the CDR3 is TGCAGCGTTGTTCGGAATGCTAACTATGGCTACACCTTC.